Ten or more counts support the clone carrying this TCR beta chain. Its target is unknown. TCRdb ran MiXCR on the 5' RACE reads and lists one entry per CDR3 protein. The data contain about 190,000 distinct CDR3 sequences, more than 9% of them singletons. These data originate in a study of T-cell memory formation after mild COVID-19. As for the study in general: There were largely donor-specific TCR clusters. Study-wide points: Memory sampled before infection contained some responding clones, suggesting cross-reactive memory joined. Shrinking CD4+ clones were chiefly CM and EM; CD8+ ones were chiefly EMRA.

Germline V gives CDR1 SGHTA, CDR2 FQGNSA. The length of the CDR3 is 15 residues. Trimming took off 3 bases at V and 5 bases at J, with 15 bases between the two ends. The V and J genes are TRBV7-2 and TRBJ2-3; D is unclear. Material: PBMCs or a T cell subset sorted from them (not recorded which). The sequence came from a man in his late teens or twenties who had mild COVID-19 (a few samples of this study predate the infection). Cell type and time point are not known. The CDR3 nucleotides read TGTGCCAGCAGCTTCTCCAGGCCCACCGGAGATACGCAGTATTTT. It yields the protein CASSFSRPTGDTQYF.